This entry lists 32 T cell receptor beta chains sequenced from one sample in a study of T cell changes during pregnancy in multiple sclerosis (dated by TCRdb to between 2018 and 2021). To prepare the library, the immunoSEQ multiplex PCR assay was applied. TCRdb holds this immuneACCESS table with in-frame rearrangements only. Some clones are missing; in checked studies, unresolved V genes explain under half, and the rest has no known cause. This sample lists 40,000 to 55,000 clones; around 87% were detected once. The ten largest account for roughly 8% of the sample. The sample was CD8+ T cells from peripheral blood mononuclear cells, taken in the second trimester of pregnancy. The receptors here all came from a female donor with multiple sclerosis, enrolled in a pregnancy study.

The chain uses TRBV19 and TRBJ1-6; 11 nucleotides line up with TRBD1. Per germline, CDR1 LNHDA and CDR2 SQIVND (reference sequence). The trim removed 7 bases at V and 9 bases at J, leaving 8 bases unmatched. The CDR3 spans 15 residues. As DNA, the CDR3 is TGTGCCAGTAACCTTGGGACAGGGGGGATTTCACCCCTCCACTTT. Protein product: CASNLGTGGISPLHF. The full variable domain, rest sourced from reference TRBV19 and TRBJ1-6, is DGGITQSPKYLFRKEGQNVTLSCEQNLNHDAMYWYRQDPGQGLRLIYYSQIVNDFQKGDIAEGYSVSREKKESFPLTVTSAQKNPTAFYLCASNLGTGGISPLHFGNGTRLTVT.

V gene TRBV19 combines with J gene TRBJ1-2; 7 bases align to TRBD1. Germline loops: CDR1 LNHDA, CDR2 SQIVND (reference sequence). V shed 4 bases, J shed 10 bases, and the junction held 3 bases outside the gene matches. The CDR3 has 11 amino acids. CDR3 bases: TGTGCCAGTAGTACGGGACAGTTCTACACCTTC. As protein: CASSTGQFYTF.

The chain combines TRBV10-3 with TRBJ2-1, with D maybe TRBD2 (6 bases). The CDR3 covers 12 residues. Germline lookup yields CDR1 ENHRY and CDR2 SYGVKD. V dropped 6 bases and J dropped 5 bases, with 8 bases sitting between them. The DNA for the CDR3 is TGTGCCATCAGGGGGGGAAACAATGAGCAGTTCTTC. Amino acids: CAIRGGNNEQFF.

The chain uses TRBV5-5 and TRBJ1-1; 9 bases agree with TRBD1. Germline V CDR1 and CDR2: SGHKS, YYEKEE (reference sequence). The CDR3 has 13 amino acids. V lost 4 bases, J lost 6 bases, and 4 bases stayed unmatched. CDR3 in amino acids: CASSLQGAAEAFF. The CDR3 DNA is TGTGCCAGCAGCCTACAGGGGGCCGCTGAAGCTTTCTTT.

This CDR3 is CASSYGTVYNEQFF. DNA of the CDR3: TGTGCCAGCAGTTACGGGACAGTTTACAATGAGCAGTTCTTC. The rearrangement links TRBV6-5 to TRBJ2-1, with TRBD1 matching 7 bases. After removal of 2 bases from V and 4 bases from J, the junction contained 2 bases not matched to a gene. Germline V CDR1 and CDR2: MNHEY, SVGAGI. The CDR3 is made up of 14 amino acids.

The V gene is TRBV5-6, the J gene TRBJ1-4; 9 bases are a match to TRBD1. The ends lost 4 bases at V and 6 bases at J; junction bases unmatched: 19. Germline values: CDR1 SGHDT, CDR2 YYEEEE. This CDR3 spans 19 amino acids. The CDR3 DNA reads TGTGCCAGCAGCCCCCTTTACCCCGAGACAGGGGGTCCCGATGAAAAACTGTTTTTT. Encoded protein: CASSPLYPETGGPDEKLFF. Full variable domain (outside the CDR3, taken from reference TRBV5-6 and TRBJ1-4): DAGVTQSPTHLIKTRGQQVTLRCSPKSGHDTVSWYQQALGQGPQFIFQYYEEEERQRGNFPDRFSGHQFPNYSSELNVNALLLGDSALYLCASSPLYPETGGPDEKLFFGSGTQLSVL.

The V gene is TRBV19, the J gene TRBJ2-1, with TRBD2 matching 7 bases. Germline-derived CDR1 and CDR2 are LNHDA and SQIVND (reference sequence). The J segment lost 4 bases and the V segment lost 3 bases, leaving 9 bases of the junction unmatched. This CDR3 has 16 amino acids. CDR3 sequence: CASSIMASGRYNEQFF. For the CDR3, the DNA is TGTGCCAGTAGTATCATGGCTAGCGGCCGATACAATGAGCAGTTCTTC.

V gene TRBV27 combines with J gene TRBJ2-1; maybe TRBD1 (6 bases). The CDR3 covers 14 residues. Trimming took 7 bases from V and 6 from J, leaving 16 bases between them. Germline CDR1 is MNHEY and CDR2 is SMNVEV (reference sequence). This CDR3 reads CASTLQGTPNEQFF. DNA for the CDR3: TGTGCCAGCACGTTACAGGGTACCCCCAATGAGCAGTTCTTC.

The chain couples TRBV7-6 to TRBJ1-2; D call uncertain. There are 14 residues in the CDR3. Germline assignment: CDR1 SGHVS and CDR2 FNYEAQ. Trimming pared 6 bases from V and 8 bases from J, leaving 19 bases between. The CDR3: CASSSRVSGGGYTF. The CDR3 nucleotides are TGTGCCAGCAGTTCTCGGGTCTCTGGTGGCGGCTACACCTTC.

This chain uses TRBV9 with TRBJ2-7; 12 bases are shared with TRBD2. V was pared by 2 bases and J by 4 bases, with 1 base of the junction left unmatched. The CDR3 loop spans 14 amino acids. The V gene's germline CDR1 is SGDLS and CDR2 YYNGEE. The chain's CDR3 is CASSVTSGRYEQYF. For the CDR3, the DNA is TGTGCCAGCAGCGTTACTAGCGGGAGGTACGAGCAGTACTTC.

This sequence joins TRBV10-3 and TRBJ1-6; tentatively, D is TRBD1 (5 bases). This CDR3 spans 17 amino acids. Germline CDR1 reads ENHRY; CDR2 reads SYGVKD. V was cut by 7 bases and J by 0 bases, with 16 bases left in between. The CDR3 reads CAINDGTGSSYNSPLHF. DNA for the CDR3: TGTGCCATCAACGACGGGACCGGGAGCTCCTATAATTCACCCCTCCACTTT.

The CDR3 sequence: CASSDSGGGQGGYTF. CDR3 sequence (DNA): TGTGCCAGCAGTGACTCGGGCGGCGGCCAGGGTGGCTACACCTTC. The chain is built from TRBV6-4 and TRBJ1-2; tentatively, D is TRBD1 (5 bases). The CDR3 runs to 15 residues. Deletions cut 0 bases from V and 7 bases from J, with 15 bases between. Germline-derived CDR1 and CDR2 are MRHNA and SNTAGT.

This clone occurred a few times. The chain couples TRBV29-1 to TRBJ1-1; D is uncertain. The CDR3 is 12 residues long. Germline loops: CDR1 SQVTM, CDR2 ANQGSEA. Deletions cut 6 bases from V and 1 base from J, with 9 bases between. Written as DNA, the CDR3 is TGCAGCGTCGAAACCGGGAACACTGAAGCTTTCTTT. The encoded protein is CSVETGNTEAFF.

The chain is built from TRBV18 and TRBJ1-5, with D perhaps matching TRBD1 (5 bases). V dropped 6 bases and J dropped 4 bases, with 16 bases sitting between them. The germline V gene has CDR1 KGHSH and CDR2 LQKENI. CDR3 length equals 15 residues. The CDR3 sequence: CASSPGTLGNQPQHF. The DNA for the CDR3 is TGTGCCAGCTCTCCCGGGACTTTAGGGAATCAGCCCCAGCATTTT.

The chain combines TRBV6-5 with TRBJ2-1; D gene unclear. CDR1 and CDR2 from the germline V gene are MNHEY and SVGAGI. V was trimmed by 0 bases and J by 3 bases, leaving 6 bases between them. CDR3 length: 14 amino acids. CDR3 nucleotide sequence: TGTGCCAGCAGTTACTCTCTGAGCTACAATGAGCAGTTCTTC. Amino acid sequence: CASSYSLSYNEQFF.

The chain combines TRBV6-5 with TRBJ1-1, with D maybe TRBD1 (5 bases). This CDR3 has 13 amino acids. With 0 bases removed from V and 5 bases from J, the gap between germline ends came to 7 bases. Germline V lookup: CDR1 MNHEY, CDR2 SVGAGI. The CDR3: CASSYSRGTEAFF. The CDR3 DNA reads as TGTGCCAGCAGTTACTCCCGGGGGACTGAAGCTTTCTTT.

This clone has more than one count but fewer than ten. The genes are TRBV7-9 and TRBJ2-3; D might be TRBD2 (6 bases). The CDR3 has 15 amino acids. Looked up from germline, CDR1 is SEHNR and CDR2 is FQNEAQ (reference sequence). V was cut by 2 bases and J by 2 bases, with 11 bases left in between. CDR3 sequence reads: CASSLSGTFTDTQYF. The CDR3 DNA follows: TGTGCCAGCAGCTTATCTGGGACTTTCACAGATACGCAGTATTTT.

By share, this clone ranks as medium-sized. The chain carries TRBV19 and TRBJ1-2; 9 bases map to TRBD1. V was clipped by 6 bases and J by 7 bases; unmatched bases: 6. This CDR3 spans 13 amino acids. CDR1 and CDR2 from the germline V gene are LNHDA and SQIVND (reference sequence). CDR3 sequence (DNA): TGTGCCAGTAGGCTCGGGACAGGGCTTGGCTACACCTTC. Amino acid sequence: CASRLGTGLGYTF.

The chain links TRBV4-1 to TRBJ2-2; D is perhaps TRBD1 (6 bases). Per the germline V gene, CDR1 is MGHRA and CDR2 is YSYEKL. The CDR3 runs to 15 residues. The germline V and J ends were trimmed by 0 bases and 6 bases, with 11 bases remaining between them. The DNA for the CDR3 is TGCGCCAGCAGCCAAGATTTCCCAGGGGCCGGGGAGCTGTTTTTT. Protein sequence: CASSQDFPGAGELFF.

The CDR3 here is CASSLGLGTSEAFF. In nucleotides, the CDR3 is TGTGCCAGCAGCTTAGGTTTGGGGACTTCTGAAGCTTTCTTT. The chain has TRBV11-2 and TRBJ1-1, with D perhaps matching TRBD1 (5 bases). The germline CDR1 and CDR2 sequences are SGHAT and FQNNGV. V was clipped by 1 base and J by 6 bases, with 12 bases between them. The CDR3 spans 14 residues.

The chain links TRBV11-2 to TRBJ1-1; 9 bases agree with TRBD1. There are 16 residues in the CDR3. V was clipped by 3 bases and J by 5 bases; unmatched bases: 10. The germline CDR1 and CDR2 sequences are SGHAT and FQNNGV. The CDR3 coding sequence is TGTGCCAGCAGCTTTTATTCGGGACAGGGAACGACTGAAGCTTTCTTT. Translating gives CASSFYSGQGTTEAFF.

This chain joins TRBV6-1 and TRBJ2-7; a weak D match, TRBD2 (6 bases). The length of the CDR3 is 11 residues. The germline gives CDR1 MNHNS, CDR2 SASEGT. Trimming took 10 bases from V and 2 from J, leaving 9 bases between them. The CDR3 is CATQRAYEQYF. CDR3 DNA: TGTGCCACCCAGCGGGCCTACGAGCAGTACTTC.

V usage is TRBV4-1 and J usage is TRBJ2-3; TRBD1 might be the D (6 bases). This CDR3 region has 18 residues. V was pared by 2 bases and J by 2 bases, with 20 bases between. CDR1 is MGHRA and CDR2 is YSYEKL in the germline V gene. The CDR3 DNA sequence: TGCGCCAGCAGCCAACCCCGGACCTCCCGGGACAACACAGATACGCAGTATTTT. The encoded protein is CASSQPRTSRDNTDTQYF.

The chain recombines TRBV7-9 with TRBJ2-1; D is undetermined. The CDR3 has 17 amino acids. Deletions cut 4 bases from V and 4 bases from J, with 20 bases between. Germline V gene lookup returns CDR1 SEHNR and CDR2 FQNEAQ (reference sequence). The CDR3 region is CASSSPPGSARYNEQFF. CDR3 bases: TGTGCCAGCAGCTCCCCCCCCGGGTCTGCCCGTTACAATGAGCAGTTCTTC.

The chain couples TRBV28 to TRBJ2-3, with unresolved D. The V gene lost 3 bases and the J gene lost 3 bases, with 19 bases spanning the gap. From germline, CDR1 is MDHEN and CDR2 SYDVKM. The CDR3 has 17 residues. The CDR3 DNA reads as TGTGCCAGCAGTTTCCAAGTGAATCTACACGGGACAGATACGCAGTATTTT. Amino acid sequence: CASSFQVNLHGTDTQYF.

V gene TRBV6-1 combines with J gene TRBJ1-1; possibly TRBD1 for D (5 bases). The CDR3 covers 16 residues. Germline V gives CDR1 MNHNS, CDR2 SASEGT. V was shortened by 3 bases and J by 0 bases, with 14 bases between the two germline ends. The CDR3 sequence: CASSDGGWSMNTEAFF. CDR3 bases: TGTGCCAGCAGTGATGGGGGGTGGAGCATGAACACTGAAGCTTTCTTT.

The rearrangement links TRBV6-1 to TRBJ1-5; 8 bases are shared with TRBD1. The CDR3 loop spans 14 amino acids. Trimming cost V 4 bases and J 3 bases; bases outside gene matches: 2. Germline loops: CDR1 MNHNS, CDR2 SASEGT. The CDR3 DNA reads TGTGCCAGCAGTGTGGGACAGGCCAATCAGCCCCAGCATTTT. It yields the protein CASSVGQANQPQHF.

This chain joins TRBV14 and TRBJ2-7; possible D gene TRBD2, 6 bases. Germline V gene sequence: CDR1 SGHDN, CDR2 FVKESK. The CDR3 totals 13 residues. V was clipped by 1 base and J by 5 bases, with 9 bases between them. CDR3 loop: CASSQGTKDEQYF. CDR3 bases: TGTGCCAGCAGCCAAGGGACTAAGGACGAGCAGTACTTC. The variable domain in full, with the rest retrieved from reference TRBV14 and TRBJ2-7, is EAGVTQFPSHSVIEKGQTVTLRCDPISGHDNLYWYRRVMGKEIKFLLHFVKESKQDESGMPNNRFLAERTGGTYSTLKVQPAELEDSGVYFCASSQGTKDEQYFGPGTRLTVT.

This clone was observed once. This chain connects TRBV27 to TRBJ2-1; 10 nucleotides match TRBD2. CDR3 size: 16 residues. J lost 3 bases, V lost 5 bases, and 7 bases had no gene match. Germline assignment: CDR1 MNHEY and CDR2 SMNVEV (reference sequence). The DNA for the CDR3 is TGTGCCAGCAGTACCGAACTAGCGGGGAGCTACAATGAGCAGTTCTTC. The encoded protein is CASSTELAGSYNEQFF.

Sample share makes this clone medium-sized. This chain uses TRBV5-8 with TRBJ2-1; D might be TRBD1 (6 bases). The CDR3 loop spans 13 amino acids. Germline V gene sequence: CDR1 SGHTS, CDR2 YDEGEE. The germline V and J ends were trimmed by 2 bases and 4 bases, with 7 bases remaining between them. CDR3 nucleotides: TGTGCCAGCAGCTTAACAGGGTACAATGAGCAGTTCTTC. It is translated as CASSLTGYNEQFF.

The table lists this clone with a count of one. The chain links TRBV9 to TRBJ2-2; the match to TRBD1 covers 8 bases. V was clipped by 3 bases and J by 7 bases; unmatched bases: 8. Germline V gene data show CDR1 as SGDLS and CDR2 as YYNGEE. This CDR3 is built from 15 residues. CDR3 loop: CASSDPGQASGELFF. CDR3 coding DNA: TGTGCCAGCAGCGATCCGGGACAGGCGAGCGGGGAGCTGTTTTTT.

The rearrangement uses TRBV21-1 and TRBJ2-7; no DNA check was done on the table's D call, TRBD1. TRBV21-1 is noted as a pseudogene. The CDR3 is 15 amino acids. CDR3 protein: CASSPTRQGKYEQYF. The DNA for the CDR3 is TGTGCCAGCAGTCCCACTCGACAGGGGAAGTACGAGCAGTACTTC.